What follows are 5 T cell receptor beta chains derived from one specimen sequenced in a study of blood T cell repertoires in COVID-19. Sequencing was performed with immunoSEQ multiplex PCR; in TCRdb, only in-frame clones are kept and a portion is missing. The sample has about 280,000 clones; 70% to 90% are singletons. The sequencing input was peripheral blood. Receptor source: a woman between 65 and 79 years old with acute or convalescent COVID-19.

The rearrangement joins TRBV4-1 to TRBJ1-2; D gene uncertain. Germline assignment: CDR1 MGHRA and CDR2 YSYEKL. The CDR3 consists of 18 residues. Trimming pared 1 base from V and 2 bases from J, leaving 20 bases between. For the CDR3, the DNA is TGCGCCAGCAGCCAAGTTACGGTAGGAAGCCGAGGGAACTATGGCTACACCTTC. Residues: CASSQVTVGSRGNYGYTF.

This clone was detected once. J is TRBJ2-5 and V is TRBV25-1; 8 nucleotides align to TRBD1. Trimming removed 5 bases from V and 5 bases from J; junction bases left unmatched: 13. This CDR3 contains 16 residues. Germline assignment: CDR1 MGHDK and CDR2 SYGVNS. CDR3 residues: CASSNGRQGAVETQYF. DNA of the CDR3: TGTGCCAGCAGTAATGGGCGTCAGGGGGCTGTGGAGACCCAGTACTTC.

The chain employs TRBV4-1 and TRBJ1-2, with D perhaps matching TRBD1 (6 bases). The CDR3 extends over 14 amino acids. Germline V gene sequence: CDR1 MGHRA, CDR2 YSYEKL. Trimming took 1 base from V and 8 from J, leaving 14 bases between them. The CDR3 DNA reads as TGCGCCAGCAGCCAAGTGGGCGGGGGGCGAGGCTACACCTTC. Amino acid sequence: CASSQVGGGRGYTF.

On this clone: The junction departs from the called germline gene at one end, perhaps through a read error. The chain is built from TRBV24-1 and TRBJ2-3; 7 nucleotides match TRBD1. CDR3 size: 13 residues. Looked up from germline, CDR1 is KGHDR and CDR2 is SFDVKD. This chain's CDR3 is CATSGLGQYTQYF. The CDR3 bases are TGTGCCACCAGTGGTTTGGGACAGTATACGCAGTATTTT.

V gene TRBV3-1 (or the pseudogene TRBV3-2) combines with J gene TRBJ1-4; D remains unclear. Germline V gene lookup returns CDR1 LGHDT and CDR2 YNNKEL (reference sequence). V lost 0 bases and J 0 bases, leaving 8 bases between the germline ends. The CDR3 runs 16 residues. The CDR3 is CASSQDGAATNEKLFF. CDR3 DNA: TGTGCCAGCAGCCAAGATGGCGCGGCAACTAATGAAAAACTGTTTTTT.